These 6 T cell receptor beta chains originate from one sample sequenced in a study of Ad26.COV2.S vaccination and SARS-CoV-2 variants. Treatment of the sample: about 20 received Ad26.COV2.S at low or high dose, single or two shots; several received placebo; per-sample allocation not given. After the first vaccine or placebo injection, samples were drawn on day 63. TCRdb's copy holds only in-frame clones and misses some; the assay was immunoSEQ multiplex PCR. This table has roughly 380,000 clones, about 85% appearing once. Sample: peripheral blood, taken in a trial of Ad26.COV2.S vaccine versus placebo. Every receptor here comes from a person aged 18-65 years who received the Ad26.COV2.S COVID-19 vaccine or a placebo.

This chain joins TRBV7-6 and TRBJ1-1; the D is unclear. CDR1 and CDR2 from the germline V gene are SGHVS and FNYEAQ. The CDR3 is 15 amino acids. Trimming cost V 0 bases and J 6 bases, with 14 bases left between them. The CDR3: CASSLAKGDNAEAFF. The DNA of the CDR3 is TGTGCCAGCAGCTTAGCGAAGGGTGACAACGCTGAAGCTTTCTTT.

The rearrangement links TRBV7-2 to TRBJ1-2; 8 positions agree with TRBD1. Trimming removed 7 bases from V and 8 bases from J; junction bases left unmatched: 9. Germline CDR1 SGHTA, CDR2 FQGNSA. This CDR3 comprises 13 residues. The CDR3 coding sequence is TGTGCCAGCAAGAGGACAGGGTACTTCGGCTACACCTTC. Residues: CASKRTGYFGYTF.

CDR3 residues: CASSVWKDRGLYEQYF. CDR3 bases: TGTGCCAGCAGTGTTTGGAAGGACAGGGGGCTCTACGAGCAGTACTTC. The chain carries TRBV2 and TRBJ2-7; 11 nucleotides agree with TRBD1. The ends lost 4 bases at V and 3 bases at J; junction bases unmatched: 8. Germline-derived CDR1 and CDR2 are SNHLY and FYNNEI. The CDR3 consists of 16 residues.

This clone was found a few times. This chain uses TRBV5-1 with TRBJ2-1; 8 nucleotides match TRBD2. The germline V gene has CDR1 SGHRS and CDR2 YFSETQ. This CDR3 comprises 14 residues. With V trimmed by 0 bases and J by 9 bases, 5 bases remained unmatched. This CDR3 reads CASSLETSGSEQFF. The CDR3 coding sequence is TGCGCCAGCAGCTTGGAAACTAGCGGTTCTGAGCAGTTCTTC.

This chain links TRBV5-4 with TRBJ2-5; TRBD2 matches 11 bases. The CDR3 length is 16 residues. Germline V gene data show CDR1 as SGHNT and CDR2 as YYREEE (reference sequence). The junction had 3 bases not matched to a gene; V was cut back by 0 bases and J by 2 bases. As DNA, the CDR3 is TGTGCCAGCAGCTTGGCGTTAGCGGGAGGGCAAGAGACCCAGTACTTC. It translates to CASSLALAGGQETQYF.

DNA for the CDR3: TGTGCCACCAGCAGAGATTCTGGGACAGGAGATGACGAGCAGTACTTC. This translates into CATSRDSGTGDDEQYF. The chain is built from TRBV15 and TRBJ2-7; TRBD1 matches at 8 bases. There are 16 residues in the CDR3. Germline CDR1 is LNHNV and CDR2 is YYDKDF (reference sequence). V lost 0 bases and J lost 5; bases outside the gene matches: 9.